Sequencing of this T cell receptor beta chain was carried out in a study of T cells expressing NK-cell markers. Study context: All TCR beta repertoires analysed originated from sorted CD3+CD56+NKG2C+, CD3+CD56+NKG2C- and CD3+CD56-NKG2C+ T cells. Seven donors tested HCMV-seropositive and one tested seronegative among the eight sequenced.

Study findings and constraints: In several donors, these clonotypes also led the CD3+CD56-NKG2C+ fraction.

Scientists made TCR beta cDNA using 5'RACE template switching with UMIs. TCRdb reprocessed the 5' RACE reads; each CDR3 protein has one entry and no DNA is given. The sample totals about 550,000 distinct CDR3 sequences; its top ten clones hold roughly 3.6%. Notes on this clonotype: Antigen specificity is unknown.

This CDR3 has 13 amino acids. Per the germline V gene, CDR1 is SQVTM and CDR2 is ANQGSEA. The V call is TRBV29-1, the J call TRBJ2-5; TCRdb's D call of TRBD1 is untestable without DNA. The receptor was isolated from a man aged 18 to 29 in good health. The sample consisted of blood T cells: a sorted CD56 or NKG2C T cell subset, CD4+ or CD8+ T cells, or bulk PBMC T cells (not recorded which). The chain's CDR3 is CSVEEGGLRTQYF. Filled out from reference TRBV29-1 and TRBJ2-5, the complete variable domain reads SAVISQKPSRDICQRGTSLTIQCQVDSQVTMMFWYRQQPGQSLTLIATANQGSEATYESGFVIDKFPISRPNLTFSTLTVSNMSPEDSSIYLCSVEEGGLRTQYFGPGTRLLVL.